The 13 T cell receptor beta chains below all came from one sample that was sequenced in a study of beta chain features in type 1 diabetes. TCRB transcripts that were expressed got sequenced, as all of the isolated RNA had been reverse transcribed. Sequencing was performed with immunoSEQ multiplex PCR; in TCRdb, only in-frame clones are kept and a portion is missing. The top ten hold 0.045% to 0.05% of the sample, which has hundreds of thousands of clones, around 10% seen once. Source material: naive CD4+ T cells from blood. These receptor sequences come from a woman under 30 in good health.

This clone has more than one count but fewer than ten. The CDR3 coding sequence is TGCAGCGTCACCCAGGAGGGCTCCTACGAGCAGTACGTC. Its translation is CSVTQEGSYEQYV. The chain carries TRBV29-1 and TRBJ2-7; D may be TRBD2 (6 bases). In germline, CDR1 is SQVTM, CDR2 ANQGSEA. The V end was cut by 6 bases, the J end by 0 bases, with 12 bases between. The CDR3 runs 13 residues.

This clone has just a few counts. The chain recombines TRBV21-1 with TRBJ1-1. TRBV21-1 is annotated as a pseudogene. The CDR3 is 16 residues long. CDR3 protein: CASVGTDENRGTEAFF. In nucleotides, the CDR3 is TGTGCCAGCGTTGGGACTGATGAGAATAGGGGCACTGAAGCTTTCTTT.

This clone was detected only a few times. This rearrangement joins TRBV7-9 to TRBJ1-1, with 7 positions matching TRBD1. Germline-derived CDR1 and CDR2 are SEHNR and FQNEAQ (reference sequence). This CDR3 comprises 13 residues. Trimming removed 7 bases from V and 5 bases from J; junction bases left unmatched: 7. This chain's CDR3 is CASTRQGWTEAFF. The CDR3 DNA reads as TGTGCCAGCACCCGACAGGGTTGGACTGAAGCTTTCTTT.

V and J are TRBV7-9 and TRBJ1-3; TRBD1 matches 7 bases. Germline CDR1 is SEHNR and CDR2 is FQNEAQ (reference sequence). V was clipped by 6 bases and J by 2 bases; unmatched bases: 4. The CDR3 has 14 amino acids. CDR3 DNA sequence: TGTGCCAGCAGTCGACAGGGAACTGGAAACACCATATATTTT. Amino acid sequence: CASSRQGTGNTIYF.

This clone appeared a few times. V usage is TRBV14 and J usage is TRBJ1-2; 8 nucleotides align to TRBD1. CDR3 length: 14 amino acids. Germline lookup yields CDR1 SGHDN and CDR2 FVKESK. Trimming cost V 2 bases and J 6 bases; bases outside gene matches: 5. As DNA, the CDR3 is TGTGCCAGCAGCCAAACCAGGGGGCGCGATGGCTACACCTTC. It translates to CASSQTRGRDGYTF.

The chain employs TRBV27 and TRBJ2-6; D unclear. Per germline, CDR1 MNHEY and CDR2 SMNVEV (reference sequence). CDR3 length: 15 residues. The germline V and J ends were trimmed by 1 base and 2 bases, with 6 bases remaining between them. CDR3 region: CASSLWQAGANVLTF. CDR3 bases: TGTGCCAGCAGTTTATGGCAGGCTGGGGCCAACGTCCTGACTTTC.

V usage is TRBV5-6 and J usage is TRBJ2-3; D is undetermined. Germline V gene sequence: CDR1 SGHDT, CDR2 YYEEEE. Deletions cut 4 bases from V and 0 bases from J, with 12 bases between. The CDR3 length is 15 residues. The CDR3 DNA sequence: TGTGCCAGCAGCCGCTTGTGGAATAGCACAGATACGCAGTATTTT. Amino acid sequence: CASSRLWNSTDTQYF.

V is TRBV4-1 and J is TRBJ1-4; 8 positions match TRBD1. The germline V gene encodes CDR1 MGHRA and CDR2 YSYEKL. Trimming cost V 4 bases and J 8 bases; bases outside gene matches: 9. The CDR3 has 15 residues. CDR3 amino acids: CASSLGQGGLEKLFF. The CDR3 nucleotides are TGCGCCAGCAGCCTCGGACAGGGAGGTTTGGAAAAACTGTTTTTT.

The chain couples TRBV4-2 to TRBJ1-2; 9 bases are a match to TRBD1. Germline CDR1 LGHNA, CDR2 YNFKEQ. CDR3 length equals 17 residues. V shed 2 bases and J 8 bases; nucleotides not matched to a gene: 15. In DNA form, the CDR3 reads TGTGCCAGCAGCCAACACTCCGGGACAGGGAATAGTATCGGCTACACCTTC. This gives the protein CASSQHSGTGNSIGYTF.

In its sample, this clone was seen a few times. J is TRBJ1-6 and V is TRBV27, with D tentatively TRBD1 (6 bases). Germline values: CDR1 MNHEY, CDR2 SMNVEV (reference sequence). Trimming left V 7 bases short and J 6 bases short, with 19 bases between. This CDR3 is built from 16 residues. In nucleotides, the CDR3 is TGTGCCAGCACTAAACTCGGAGGGGGGGTTAATTCACCCCTCCACTTT. Its protein product is CASTKLGGGVNSPLHF.

This clone was detected only a few times. The V gene is TRBV4-3, the J gene TRBJ1-2; 9 bases match TRBD1. V dropped 3 bases and J dropped 10; count of bases not matched to a gene: 6. The CDR3 sequence is 13 residues long. The germline V gene has CDR1 LGHNA and CDR2 YSLEER. The CDR3 bases are TGCGCCAGCAGCCAGCACAGGGGGCGCGACTACACCTTC. Translated, it gives CASSQHRGRDYTF.

This clone was seen more than once but under ten times. The chain couples TRBV11-2 to TRBJ2-1, with TRBD2 matching 8 bases. After removal of 9 bases from V and 6 bases from J, the junction contained 4 bases not matched to a gene. This CDR3 has 12 amino acids. The germline gives CDR1 SGHAT, CDR2 FQNNGV. CDR3 protein: CASKAGANEQFF. The DNA for the CDR3 is TGTGCCAGTAAAGCGGGAGCCAATGAGCAGTTCTTC. Filled out from reference TRBV11-2 and TRBJ2-1, the complete variable domain reads EAGVAQSPRYKIIEKRQSVAFWCNPISGHATLYWYQQILGQGPKLLIQFQNNGVVDDSQLPKDRFSAERLKGVDSTLKIQPAKLEDSAVYLCASKAGANEQFFGPGTRLTVL.

V gene TRBV11-3 combines with J gene TRBJ2-1, with D perhaps assigned TRBD1 or TRBD2 (6 bases each). Trimming removed 5 bases from V and 4 bases from J, with 15 bases in between. The CDR3 has 15 residues. Germline values: CDR1 SGHNT, CDR2 YENEEA. DNA for the CDR3: TGTGCCAGCAGCCCTGGAGGAGGGGGGTACAATGAGCAGTTCTTC. It translates to CASSPGGGGYNEQFF.